This passage covers 22 T cell receptor beta chains from one sample sequenced in a study of human T cells and chemical hapten exposure. Time point: patch test 3, about 24 weeks after DPC sensitization. Treatment here: therapeutic diphenylcyclopropenone sensitization with weekly scalp DPC. TCRdb re-derived calls from the RACE reads in MiXCR, one entry per CDR3 protein. The sample shows about 52,000 distinct CDR3 sequences, about 10% of them seen only once. Sequences were derived from whole blood, sampled in connection with sensitization to the hapten diphenylcyclopropenone (DPC). The source is a middle-aged woman with alopecia areata. Some clones in this sample may be carry-over from other donors' samples.

This clonotype was counted only a few times. The chain is built from TRBV7-2 and TRBJ1-1; perhaps TRBD1 as D (6 bases). The CDR3 length is 14 residues. CDR1 and CDR2 from the germline V gene are SGHTA and FQGNSA. Trimming pared 5 bases from V and 5 bases from J, leaving 15 bases between. Here the CDR3 reads CASSPEGVGTEAFF. The CDR3 region has the DNA TGTGCCAGCAGCCCCGAGGGGGTAGGGACTGAAGCTTTCTTT.

This chain connects TRBV11-2 to TRBJ1-3, with 7 bases aligning to TRBD1. CDR3 size: 16 residues. J gave up 1 base and V 7 bases, and 10 bases lay outside the gene matches. Germline CDR1 is SGHAT and CDR2 is FQNNGV. The CDR3 is CASTNIQGKSGNTIYF. The CDR3 region has the DNA TGTGCCAGCACCAATATACAGGGGAAATCTGGAAACACCATATATTTT.

This clonotype came up many times. This chain links TRBV7-6 with TRBJ2-1, with TRBD2 identical over 10 bases. Germline values: CDR1 SGHVS, CDR2 FNYEAQ. There are 16 residues in the CDR3. J gave up 4 bases and V 1 base, and 4 bases lay outside the gene matches. CDR3 nucleotide sequence: TGTGCCAGCAGCTTAGAACCTAGCGGGGGTTACAATGAGCAGTTCTTC. Translated: CASSLEPSGGYNEQFF.

This clonotype turned up a few times. This chain joins TRBV12-2 and TRBJ2-1; no DNA check was done on the table's D call, TRBD1. TRBV12-2 is described as a pseudogene. There are 19 residues in the CDR3. The CDR3 nucleotides read TGTGCAAGTCGCACCCGGGACAGGGGTTGTTGGAGCTCCTACAATGAGCAGTTCTTC. Its translation is CASRTRDRGCWSSYNEQFF.

This chain joins TRBV6-2 or TRBV6-3 and TRBJ2-1, with 9 bases matching TRBD2. With V trimmed by 5 bases and J by 5 bases, 10 bases remained unmatched. This CDR3 has 16 amino acids. The germline V gene encodes CDR1 MNHEY and CDR2 SVGEGT. CDR3 nucleotide sequence: TGTGCCAGCAGTAACCTCGCGGGGGGGAAGAACAATGAGCAGTTCTTC. This codes for CASSNLAGGKNNEQFF.

This clonotype has at least ten counts. The V gene is TRBV2, the J gene TRBJ2-3; 13 nucleotides line up with TRBD2. The V gene's germline CDR1 is SNHLY and CDR2 FYNNEI. The CDR3 is 14 residues long. The ends lost 6 bases at V and 4 bases at J; junction bases unmatched: 1. The CDR3 spells CASRGTSGADTQYF. The CDR3 DNA is TGTGCCAGCAGGGGGACTAGCGGGGCAGATACGCAGTATTTT.

The chain joins TRBV18 to TRBJ2-3, with 9 bases identical to TRBD1. V shed 3 bases, J shed 7 bases, and the junction held 5 bases outside the gene matches. CDR3 size: 14 residues. The germline gives CDR1 KGHSH, CDR2 LQKENI. CDR3 amino acids: CASSPGQGTNTQYF. The DNA of the CDR3 is TGTGCCAGCTCACCCGGACAGGGGACTAATACGCAGTATTTT. Filled out from reference TRBV18 and TRBJ2-3, the complete variable domain reads NAGVMQNPRHLVRRRGQEARLRCSPMKGHSHVYWYRQLPEEGLKFMVYLQKENIIDESGMPKERFSAEFPKEGPSILRIQQVVRGDSAAYFCASSPGQGTNTQYFGPGTRLTVL.

Many counts were recorded for this clonotype. This rearrangement joins TRBV5-4 to TRBJ1-2, with a possible D match to TRBD1 (6 bases). This CDR3 spans 13 amino acids. V was clipped by 0 bases and J by 7 bases, with 10 bases between them. Per the germline V gene, CDR1 is SGHNT and CDR2 is YYREEE (reference sequence). The CDR3 sequence: CASSLAAGAGYTF. Here the CDR3 DNA reads TGTGCCAGCAGCTTGGCCGCAGGGGCTGGCTACACCTTC. Combining the CDR3 with reference TRBV5-4 and TRBJ1-2 gives the whole variable domain ETGVTQSPTHLIKTRGQQVTLRCSSQSGHNTVSWYQQALGQGPQFIFQYYREEENGRGNFPPRFSGLQFPNYSSELNVNALELDDSALYLCASSLAAGAGYTFGSGTRLTVV.

The CDR3 reads CSAEKKPRPAFF. Here the CDR3 DNA reads TGCAGTGCTGAAAAAAAACCCCGCCCAGCTTTCTTT. V and J are TRBV20-1 and TRBJ1-1; D is unclear. Trimming shortened V by 5 bases and J by 10 bases, and 17 bases separated the two germline ends. Germline V lookup: CDR1 DFQATT, CDR2 SNEGSKA (reference sequence). There are 12 residues in the CDR3.

In this sample, this clonotype turned up many times. The J gene is TRBJ1-5, the V gene TRBV3-1, with D unresolved. Germline V gives CDR1 LGHDT, CDR2 YNNKEL (reference sequence). The CDR3 has 12 residues. V dropped 3 bases and J dropped 2 bases, with 2 bases sitting between them. The CDR3 region has the DNA TGTGCCAGCAGCCAGGGCAATCAGCCCCAGCATTTT. Its translation: CASSQGNQPQHF.

The chain couples TRBV20-1 to TRBJ1-5, with 7 bases that match TRBD1. Trimming at V came to 6 bases and at J to 1 base, leaving 12 bases not matched to a gene. Germline CDR1 reads DFQATT; CDR2 reads SNEGSKA (reference sequence). CDR3 length: 16 amino acids. CDR3 in DNA: TGCAGTGCGGAAGGACAGGTCGGGGCCAGCAATCAGCCCCAGCATTTT. Translating gives CSAEGQVGASNQPQHF.

This clonotype has at least ten counts. This chain joins TRBV6-5 and TRBJ2-2; the match to TRBD1 covers 8 bases. The length of the CDR3 is 15 residues. Losses at the gene ends were 6 bases for V and 1 base for J; bases not matched to a gene: 4. In germline, CDR1 is MNHEY, CDR2 SVGAGI. CDR3 region: CASSAGTGNTGELFF. DNA for the CDR3: TGTGCCAGCAGCGCCGGGACAGGGAACACCGGGGAGCTGTTTTTT.

This clonotype showed up just a few times. The CDR3 region is CASSSPMNTEAFF. CDR3 nucleotide sequence: TGTGCCAGCAGCTCCCCGATGAACACTGAAGCTTTCTTT. This chain connects TRBV7-2 to TRBJ1-1; the D is unclear. The V gene lost 4 bases and the J gene lost 0 bases, with 6 bases spanning the gap. This CDR3 contains 13 residues. CDR1 and CDR2 from the germline V gene are SGHTA and FQGNSA.

This chain connects TRBV6-2 or TRBV6-3 to TRBJ2-1, with 8 positions matching TRBD2. Germline loops: CDR1 MNHEY, CDR2 SVGEGT. The J segment lost 6 bases and the V segment lost 10 bases, leaving 11 bases of the junction unmatched. This CDR3 contains 14 residues. As DNA, the CDR3 is TGTGCCACTCAGTCGGGGGGGGCCATCAATGAGCAGTTCTTC. As protein: CATQSGGAINEQFF.

The chain joins TRBV7-9 to TRBJ2-7; tentatively, D is TRBD2 (6 bases). The germline CDR1 and CDR2 sequences are SEHNR and FQNEAQ (reference sequence). Trimming cost V 7 bases and J 7 bases, with 20 bases left between them. The CDR3 has 14 residues. CDR3 amino acids: CASTWGELRGEQYF. CDR3 DNA: TGTGCCAGCACGTGGGGGGAGCTCCGAGGTGAGCAGTACTTC.

This clonotype was seen only a few times. The chain links TRBV11-2 to TRBJ2-2; D possibly corresponds to TRBD2 (6 bases). The CDR3 extends over 16 amino acids. The germline V gene encodes CDR1 SGHAT and CDR2 FQNNGV. V gave up 1 base and J gave up 0 bases, with 9 bases separating them. The DNA of the CDR3 is TGTGCCAGCAGCTTAGTCCCGGGAGCGAACACCGGGGAGCTGTTTTTT. Translating gives CASSLVPGANTGELFF.

There are many counts of this clonotype. This sequence joins TRBV7-9 and TRBJ2-1, with 9 bases aligning to TRBD1. V lost 1 base to trimming and J lost 2 bases; unmatched junction nucleotides: 0. Germline CDR1 SEHNR, CDR2 FQNEAQ (reference sequence). The CDR3 is 15 residues long. As DNA, the CDR3 is TGTGCCAGCAGCTTAGGACAGGGGGCCTACAATGAGCAGTTCTTC. It translates to CASSLGQGAYNEQFF.

There are a few counts of this clonotype. This chain uses TRBV29-1 with TRBJ1-1, with TRBD1 matching over 7 bases. Losses at the gene ends were 7 bases for V and 3 bases for J; bases not matched to a gene: 5. CDR3 length: 12 amino acids. CDR1 and CDR2 from the germline V gene are SQVTM and ANQGSEA. CDR3 DNA: TGCAGCGGAAAGCAGGGGGACACTGAAGCTTTCTTT. Encoded protein: CSGKQGDTEAFF.

This clonotype was recorded at least ten times. The J gene is TRBJ1-1, the V gene TRBV9; D gene uncertain. Germline-derived CDR1 and CDR2 are SGDLS and YYNGEE. V gave up 0 bases and J gave up 7 bases, with 10 bases separating them. The CDR3 loop spans 13 amino acids. CDR3 nucleotides: TGTGCCAGCAGCGTAGGTTGGGTCAGTGAAGCTTTCTTT. Protein: CASSVGWVSEAFF.

There are a few counts of this clonotype. The chain has TRBV20-1 and TRBJ2-2; TRBD1 or TRBD2 may be the D gene (5 bases each). Germline loops: CDR1 DFQATT, CDR2 SNEGSKA (reference sequence). This CDR3 has 13 residues. V was trimmed by 5 bases and J by 7 bases, leaving 14 bases between them. For the CDR3, the DNA is TGCAGTGCTCGGGACCCCCTCGTCGGGGAGCTGTTTTTT. It translates to CSARDPLVGELFF.

A remark on this clonotype: The junction and the germline gene differ at one end; a read error may be behind it. This rearrangement joins TRBV14 to TRBJ2-2, with D perhaps matching TRBD1 (5 bases). The CDR3 loop spans 13 amino acids. Germline V gene data show CDR1 as SGHDN and CDR2 as FVKESK. CDR3 loop: CVSSRQHTGELFF. CDR3 DNA: TGTGTCAGCAGTCGACAGCACACCGGGGAGCTGTTTTTT.

The genes are TRBV6-1 and TRBJ2-3, with D perhaps matching TRBD2 (6 bases). The germline gives CDR1 MNHNS, CDR2 SASEGT. CDR3 length: 14 residues. Between the trimmed V and J ends, which lost 6 bases and 2 bases, there was a span of 12 bases. CDR3 sequence (DNA): TGTGCCAGCAGCGGGGGAAGGATCACAGATACGCAGTATTTT. Protein: CASSGGRITDTQYF.